The next 4 T cell receptor beta chains were all read from a single sample in a study of sequential checkpoint blockade in melanoma. Treatment of the sample: randomized to nivolumab then ipilimumab (arm A) or the reverse (arm B). Libraries were prepared by immunoSEQ multiplex PCR; TCRdb keeps only in-frame clonotypes and omits some of them. The top ten hold 9% of the sample, which has some 6,000 clones, roughly 21% seen once. This specimen consisted of tumor tissue (inferred from file names), obtained from a patient given nivolumab and ipilimumab in sequence. The source of these receptors is a human donor with melanoma.

This clone was detected a few times. The V call is TRBV1, the J call TRBJ2-1; the listed D gene, TRBD2, was not tested against the DNA. TRBV1 corresponds to a pseudogene. This CDR3 has 17 residues. The CDR3 loop reads CTSSLQRGGGPYNEQFF. CDR3 nucleotide sequence: TGCACCAGCAGCCTCCAAAGGGGGGGAGGGCCCTACAATGAGCAGTTCTTC.

The chain combines TRBV28 with TRBJ2-1; 9 nucleotides line up with TRBD1. CDR1 is MDHEN, CDR2 SYDVKM, per germline. With V trimmed by 5 bases and J by 6 bases, 11 bases remained unmatched. The CDR3 is 16 residues long. CDR3 nucleotides: TGTGCCAGCAGTATCCCGGGACAGGGTGGGCGCAATGAGCAGTTCTTC. Its protein is CASSIPGQGGRNEQFF.

This clone appeared a few times. This chain links TRBV11-3 with TRBJ2-7; D is perhaps TRBD2 (5 bases). V dropped 4 bases and J dropped 6 bases, with 16 bases sitting between them. CDR3 length: 14 residues. The germline CDR1 and CDR2 sequences are SGHNT and YENEEA. DNA for the CDR3: TGTGCCAGCAGCTACGGACTCTTTAGCTTCGAGCAGTACTTC. Translated: CASSYGLFSFEQYF.

The gene calls are TRBV19 and TRBJ1-5; 9 bases match TRBD1. The junction had 12 bases not matched to a gene; V was cut back by 5 bases and J by 7 bases. The CDR3 extends over 16 amino acids. Germline assignment: CDR1 LNHDA and CDR2 SQIVND (reference sequence). The CDR3 DNA follows: TGTGCCAGTAGTGAACGGACAGGGGCCTACCCACAGCCCCAGCATTTT. The encoded protein is CASSERTGAYPQPQHF. The whole variable domain, remainder taken from reference TRBV19 and TRBJ1-5, is DGGITQSPKYLFRKEGQNVTLSCEQNLNHDAMYWYRQDPGQGLRLIYYSQIVNDFQKGDIAEGYSVSREKKESFPLTVTSAQKNPTAFYLCASSERTGAYPQPQHFGDGTRLSIL.